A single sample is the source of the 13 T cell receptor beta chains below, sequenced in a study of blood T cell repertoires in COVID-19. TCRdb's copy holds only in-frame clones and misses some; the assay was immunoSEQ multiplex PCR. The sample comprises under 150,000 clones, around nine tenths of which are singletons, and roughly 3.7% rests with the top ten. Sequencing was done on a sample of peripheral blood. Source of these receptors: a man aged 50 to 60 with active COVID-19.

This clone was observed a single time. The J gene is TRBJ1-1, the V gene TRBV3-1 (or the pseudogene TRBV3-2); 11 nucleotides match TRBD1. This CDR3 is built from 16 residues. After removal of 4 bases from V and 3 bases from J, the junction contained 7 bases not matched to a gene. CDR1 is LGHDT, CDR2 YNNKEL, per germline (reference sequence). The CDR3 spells CASSRGQGAWDTEAFF. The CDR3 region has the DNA TGTGCCAGCAGCCGCGGACAGGGGGCGTGGGACACTGAAGCTTTCTTT.

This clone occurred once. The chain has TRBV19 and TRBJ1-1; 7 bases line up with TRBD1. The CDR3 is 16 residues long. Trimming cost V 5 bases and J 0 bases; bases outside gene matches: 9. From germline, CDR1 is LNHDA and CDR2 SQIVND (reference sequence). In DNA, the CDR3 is TGTGCCAGTAGTGTGACACAGGGGCCAATGAACACTGAAGCTTTCTTT. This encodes CASSVTQGPMNTEAFF.

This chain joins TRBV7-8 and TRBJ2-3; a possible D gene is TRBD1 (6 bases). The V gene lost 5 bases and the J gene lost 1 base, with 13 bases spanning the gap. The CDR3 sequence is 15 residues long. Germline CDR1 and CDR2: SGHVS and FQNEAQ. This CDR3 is CASSRVGQRTDTQYF. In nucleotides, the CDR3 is TGTGCCAGCAGCCGGGTCGGACAGCGCACAGATACGCAGTATTTT.

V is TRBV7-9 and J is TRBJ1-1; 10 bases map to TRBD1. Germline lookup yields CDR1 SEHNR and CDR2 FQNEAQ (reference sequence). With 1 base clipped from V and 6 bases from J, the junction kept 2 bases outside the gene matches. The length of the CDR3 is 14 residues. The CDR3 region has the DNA TGTGCCAGCAGCTTAGTCGGACAGGGGGCTGAAGCTTTCTTT. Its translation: CASSLVGQGAEAFF.

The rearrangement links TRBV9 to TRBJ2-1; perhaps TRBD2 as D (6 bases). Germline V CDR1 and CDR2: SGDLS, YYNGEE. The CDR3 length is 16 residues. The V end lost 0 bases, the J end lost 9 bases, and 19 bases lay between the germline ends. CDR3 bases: TGTGCCAGCAGCGTAGCTAGTCTAGCGCGTGTCGGTGAGCAGTTCTTC. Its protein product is CASSVASLARVGEQFF.

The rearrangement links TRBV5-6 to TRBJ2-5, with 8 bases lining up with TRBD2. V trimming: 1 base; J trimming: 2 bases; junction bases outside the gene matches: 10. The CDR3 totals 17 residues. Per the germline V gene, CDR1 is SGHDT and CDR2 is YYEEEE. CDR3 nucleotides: TGTGCCAGCAGCTTGCCCGGACTAGCTAATAGTCAAGAGACCCAGTACTTC. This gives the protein CASSLPGLANSQETQYF.

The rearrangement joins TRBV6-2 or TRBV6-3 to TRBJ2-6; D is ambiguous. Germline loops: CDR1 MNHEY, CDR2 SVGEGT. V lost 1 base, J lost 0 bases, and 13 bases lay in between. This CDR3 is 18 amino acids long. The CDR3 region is CASSYYADSFSGANVLTF. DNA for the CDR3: TGTGCCAGCAGTTACTACGCGGATTCCTTCTCTGGGGCCAACGTCCTGACTTTC.

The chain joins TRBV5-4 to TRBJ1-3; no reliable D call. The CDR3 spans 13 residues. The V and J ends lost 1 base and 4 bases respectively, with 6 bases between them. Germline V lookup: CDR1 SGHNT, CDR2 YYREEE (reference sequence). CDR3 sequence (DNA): TGTGCCAGCAGCTTGTGGCAGGGAAACACCATATATTTT. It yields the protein CASSLWQGNTIYF.

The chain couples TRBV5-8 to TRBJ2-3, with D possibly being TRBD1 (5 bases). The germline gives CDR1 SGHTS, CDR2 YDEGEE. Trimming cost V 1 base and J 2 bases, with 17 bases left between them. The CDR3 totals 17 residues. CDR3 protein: CASSLRRAVPTTDTQYF. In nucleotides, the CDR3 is TGTGCCAGCAGCTTGCGCAGGGCAGTTCCAACCACAGATACGCAGTATTTT. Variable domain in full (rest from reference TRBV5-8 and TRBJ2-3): EAGVTQSPTHLIKTRGQQATLRCSPISGHTSVYWYQQALGLGLQFLLWYDEGEERNRGNFPPRFSGRQFPNYSSELNVNALELEDSALYLCASSLRRAVPTTDTQYFGPGTRLTVL.

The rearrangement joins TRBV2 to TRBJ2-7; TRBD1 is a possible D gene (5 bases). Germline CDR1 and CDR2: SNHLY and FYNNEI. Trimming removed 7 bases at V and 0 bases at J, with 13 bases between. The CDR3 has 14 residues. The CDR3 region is CASKGQGSSYEQYF. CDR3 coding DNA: TGTGCCAGCAAGGGCCAGGGAAGCTCCTACGAGCAGTACTTC.

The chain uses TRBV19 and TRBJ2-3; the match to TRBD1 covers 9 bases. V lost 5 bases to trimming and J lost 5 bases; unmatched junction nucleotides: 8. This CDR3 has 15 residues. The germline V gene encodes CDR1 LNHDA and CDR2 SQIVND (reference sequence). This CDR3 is CASSPRDRVRDTQYF. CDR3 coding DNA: TGTGCCAGTAGTCCTCGGGACAGGGTAAGAGATACGCAGTATTTT.

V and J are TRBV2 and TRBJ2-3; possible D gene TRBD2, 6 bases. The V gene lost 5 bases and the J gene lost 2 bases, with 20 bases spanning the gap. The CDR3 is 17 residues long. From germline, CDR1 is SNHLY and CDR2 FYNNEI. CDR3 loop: CASSNGGTSSFTDTQYF. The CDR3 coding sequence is TGTGCCAGCAGTAACGGTGGTACTAGCAGCTTCACAGATACGCAGTATTTT.

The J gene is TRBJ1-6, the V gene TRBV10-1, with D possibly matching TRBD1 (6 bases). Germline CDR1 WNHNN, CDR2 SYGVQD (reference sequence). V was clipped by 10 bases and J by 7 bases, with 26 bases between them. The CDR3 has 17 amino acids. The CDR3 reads CAIYARTFGQGNSPLHF. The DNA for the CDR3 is TGCGCCATTTACGCTCGTACATTTGGGCAGGGGAATTCACCCCTCCACTTT.